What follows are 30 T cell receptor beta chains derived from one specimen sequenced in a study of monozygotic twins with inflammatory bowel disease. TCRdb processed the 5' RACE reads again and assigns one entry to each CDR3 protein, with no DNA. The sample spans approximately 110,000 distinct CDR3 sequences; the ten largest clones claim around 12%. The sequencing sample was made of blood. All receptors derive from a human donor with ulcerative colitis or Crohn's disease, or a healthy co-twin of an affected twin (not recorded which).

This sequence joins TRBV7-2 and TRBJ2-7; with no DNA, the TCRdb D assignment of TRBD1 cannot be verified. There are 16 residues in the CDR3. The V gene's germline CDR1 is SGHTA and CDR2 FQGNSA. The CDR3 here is CASSTQPLGLNYEQYF.

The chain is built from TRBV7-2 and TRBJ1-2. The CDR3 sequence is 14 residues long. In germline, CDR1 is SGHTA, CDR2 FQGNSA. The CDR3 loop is CASSPKSQSYGYTF.

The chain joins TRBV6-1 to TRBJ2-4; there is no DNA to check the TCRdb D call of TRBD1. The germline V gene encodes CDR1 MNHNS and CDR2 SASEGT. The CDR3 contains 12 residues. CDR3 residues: CASSETRGLQYF.

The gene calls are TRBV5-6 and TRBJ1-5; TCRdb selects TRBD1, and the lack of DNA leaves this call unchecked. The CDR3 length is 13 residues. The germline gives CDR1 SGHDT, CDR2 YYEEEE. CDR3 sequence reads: CASSPTPDQPQHF.

The CDR3 spells CASSERSGGAETQYF. The V call is TRBV2, the J call TRBJ2-5; the D call of TRBD2 rests on TCRdb alone, since no DNA is present to check it. The CDR3 consists of 15 residues. Germline loops: CDR1 SNHLY, CDR2 FYNNEI.

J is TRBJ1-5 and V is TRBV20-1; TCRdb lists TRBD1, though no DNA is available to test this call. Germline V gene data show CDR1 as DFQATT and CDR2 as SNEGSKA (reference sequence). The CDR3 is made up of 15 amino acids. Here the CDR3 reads CSARLQGYSNQPQHF.

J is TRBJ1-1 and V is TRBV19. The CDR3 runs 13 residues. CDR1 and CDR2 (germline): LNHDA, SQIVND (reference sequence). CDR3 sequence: CASTSMRRAEAFF.

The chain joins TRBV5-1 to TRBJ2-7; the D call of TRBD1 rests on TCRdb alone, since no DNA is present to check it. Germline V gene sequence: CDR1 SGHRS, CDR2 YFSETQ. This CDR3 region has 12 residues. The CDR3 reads CASSFQGNEQYF.

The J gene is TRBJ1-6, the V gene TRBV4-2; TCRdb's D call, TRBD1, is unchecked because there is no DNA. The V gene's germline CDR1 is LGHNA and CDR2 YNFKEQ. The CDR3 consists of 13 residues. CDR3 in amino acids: CASSQDVGGPLHF.

The CDR3 sequence: CATSRDGQGKRSQPQHF. The chain combines TRBV15 with TRBJ1-5; lacking DNA, the TRBD1 call made by TCRdb goes unchecked. The CDR3 is 17 residues long. CDR1 and CDR2 (germline): LNHNV, YYDKDF (reference sequence).

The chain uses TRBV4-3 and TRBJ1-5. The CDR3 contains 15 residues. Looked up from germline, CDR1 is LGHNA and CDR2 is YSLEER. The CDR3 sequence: CASSQERESNQPQHF.

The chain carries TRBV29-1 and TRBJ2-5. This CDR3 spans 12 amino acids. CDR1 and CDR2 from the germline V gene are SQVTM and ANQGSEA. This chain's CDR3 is CSVSRRAVTQYF.

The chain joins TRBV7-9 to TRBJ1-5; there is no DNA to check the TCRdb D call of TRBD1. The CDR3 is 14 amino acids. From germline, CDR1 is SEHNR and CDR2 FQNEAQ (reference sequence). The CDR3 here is CASPPNKLNQPQHF.

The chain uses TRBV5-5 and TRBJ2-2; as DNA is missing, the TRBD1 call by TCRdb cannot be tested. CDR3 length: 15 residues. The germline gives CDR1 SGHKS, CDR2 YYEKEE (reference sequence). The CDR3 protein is CASSFRDRDTGELFF. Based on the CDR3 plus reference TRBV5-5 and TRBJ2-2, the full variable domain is DAGVTQSPTHLIKTRGQQVTLRCSPISGHKSVSWYQQVLGQGPQFIFQYYEKEERGRGNFPDRFSARQFPNYSSELNVNALLLGDSALYLCASSFRDRDTGELFFGEGSRLTVL.

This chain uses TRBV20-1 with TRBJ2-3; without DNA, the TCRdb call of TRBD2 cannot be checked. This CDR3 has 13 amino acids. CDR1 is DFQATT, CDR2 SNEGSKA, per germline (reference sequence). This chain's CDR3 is CSGRDSPADTQYF.

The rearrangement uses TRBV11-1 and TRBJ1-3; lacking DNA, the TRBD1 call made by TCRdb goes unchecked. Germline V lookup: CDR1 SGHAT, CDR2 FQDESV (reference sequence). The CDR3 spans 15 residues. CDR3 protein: CASSGQTSSGNTIYF. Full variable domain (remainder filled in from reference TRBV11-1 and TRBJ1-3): EAEVAQSPRYKITEKSQAVAFWCDPISGHATLYWYRQILGQGPELLVQFQDESVVDDSQLPKDRFSAERLKGVDSTLKIQPAELGDSAMYLCASSGQTSSGNTIYFGEGSWLTVV.

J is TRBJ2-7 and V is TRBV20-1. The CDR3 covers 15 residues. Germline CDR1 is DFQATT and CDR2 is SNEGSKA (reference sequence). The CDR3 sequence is CSAGTPGLREGGQYF.

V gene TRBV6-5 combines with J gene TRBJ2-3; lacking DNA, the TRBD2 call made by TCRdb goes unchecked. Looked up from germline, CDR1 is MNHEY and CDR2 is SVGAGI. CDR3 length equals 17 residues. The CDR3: CASSYPTSGGGTDTQYF.

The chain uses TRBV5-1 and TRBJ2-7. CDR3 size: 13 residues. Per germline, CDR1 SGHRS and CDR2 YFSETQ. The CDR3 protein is CASGSRGGHEQYF.

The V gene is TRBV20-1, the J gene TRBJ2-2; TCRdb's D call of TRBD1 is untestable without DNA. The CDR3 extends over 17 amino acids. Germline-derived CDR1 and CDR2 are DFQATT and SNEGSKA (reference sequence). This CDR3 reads CSASPRGWGGNTGELFF.

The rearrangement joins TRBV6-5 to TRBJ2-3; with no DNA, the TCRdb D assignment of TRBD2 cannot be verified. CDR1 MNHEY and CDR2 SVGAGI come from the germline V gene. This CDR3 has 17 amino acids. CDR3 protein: CASSYRGLAEPTDTQYF.

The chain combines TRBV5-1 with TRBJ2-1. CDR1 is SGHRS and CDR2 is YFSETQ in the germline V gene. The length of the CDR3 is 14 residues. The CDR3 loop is CASSLAGVGNKQFF.

The CDR3 sequence: CASSWGGGRTGELFF. J is TRBJ2-2 and V is TRBV11-2; the D call from TCRdb, TRBD1, cannot be confirmed without DNA. The CDR3 is made up of 15 amino acids. The germline CDR1 and CDR2 sequences are SGHAT and FQNNGV.

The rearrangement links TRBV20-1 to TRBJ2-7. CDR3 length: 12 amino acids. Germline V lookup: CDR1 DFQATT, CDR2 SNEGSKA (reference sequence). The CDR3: CSARQGSYEQYF.

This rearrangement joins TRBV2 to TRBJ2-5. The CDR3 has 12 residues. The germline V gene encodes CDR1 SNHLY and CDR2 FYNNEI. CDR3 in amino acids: CASSSGAETQYF.

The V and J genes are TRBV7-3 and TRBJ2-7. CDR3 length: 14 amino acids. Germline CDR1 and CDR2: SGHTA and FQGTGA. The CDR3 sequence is CASSLIPGFNEQYF. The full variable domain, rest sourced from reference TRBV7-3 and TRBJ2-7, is GAGVSQTPSNKVTEKGKYVELRCDPISGHTALYWYRQSLGQGPEFLIYFQGTGAADDSGLPNDRFFAVRPEGSVSTLKIQRTERGDSAVYLCASSLIPGFNEQYFGPGTRLTVT.

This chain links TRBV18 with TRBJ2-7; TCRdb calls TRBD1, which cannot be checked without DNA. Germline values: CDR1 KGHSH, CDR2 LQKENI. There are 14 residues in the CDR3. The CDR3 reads CASSPGTGNSEQYF.

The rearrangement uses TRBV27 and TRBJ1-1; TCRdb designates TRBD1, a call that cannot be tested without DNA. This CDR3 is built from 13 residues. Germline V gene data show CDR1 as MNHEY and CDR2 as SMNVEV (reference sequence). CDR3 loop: CASSPIGTAGAFF.

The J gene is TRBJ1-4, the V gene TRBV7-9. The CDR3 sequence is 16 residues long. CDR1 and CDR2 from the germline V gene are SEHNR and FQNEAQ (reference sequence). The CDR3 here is CASSSKVPTSGEKLFF.

This CDR3 is CASSLEGIAMNTEAFF. The chain employs TRBV5-1 and TRBJ1-1; no DNA is available, so the TRBD1 call from TCRdb remains unchecked. This CDR3 has 16 amino acids. Germline V gene data show CDR1 as SGHRS and CDR2 as YFSETQ.